The clone carrying this T cell receptor beta chain was seen more than once but under ten times. Its target is unknown. Compared with germline, one end of the junction differs, possibly owing to a read error. The data belong to a study of early T cells in non-severe SARS-CoV-2 infection. At the level of the study: Sequencing used unsorted whole-blood bulk RNA, so chains lack pairing. Whole-study results and caveats: VDJdb-based matching was biased toward anti-spike CD8 responses and missed private and CD4 specificities.

The CDR3 length is 15 residues. The germline CDR1 and CDR2 sequences are SGHNT and YYREEE (reference sequence). TCRdb ran MiXCR on the 5' RACE reads and lists one entry per CDR3 protein. The table has about 67,000 distinct CDR3 sequences, roughly 10% seen once; the top ten hold 3% to 4.5%. The material sequenced was whole blood. The chain employs TRBV5-4 and TRBJ1-1, with D tentatively TRBD1 (6 bases). This sequence originates from an adult who was a healthcare worker with PCR-confirmed SARS-CoV-2 infection or an uninfected control (not recorded which). The CDR3 protein is CASSSQGSANTEVFF. The CDR3, as DNA: TGTGCCAGCAGCTCACAGGGATCGGCGAACACTGAAGTTTTCTTT.